A single sample gave rise to the 20 T cell receptor beta chains below, sequenced in a study of T cells after yellow fever vaccination. TCRdb ran MiXCR on the 5' RACE reads and lists one entry per CDR3 protein. The repertoire holds more than 90,000 distinct CDR3 sequences, with around 8% as singletons. The source was CD8+ T cells sorted from PBMCs, collected 45 days after the yellow fever booster vaccination. The receptors here all came from a man between 25 and 39 years old who received the YFV17D yellow fever vaccine.

The chain is built from TRBV7-2 and TRBJ2-7; D perhaps matches TRBD2 (6 bases). The germline gives CDR1 SGHTA, CDR2 FQGNSA. The CDR3 totals 13 residues. CDR3 sequence: CASWDSRKDEQYF. The CDR3 nucleotides are TGTGCAAGCTGGGACTCTAGGAAGGACGAGCAGTACTTC.

This clonotype occurred many times. This chain links TRBV6-1 with TRBJ2-7; 8 bases are a match to TRBD1. The V gene end was trimmed by 6 bases and the J gene end by 1 base; junction bases not matched to a gene: 5. This CDR3 spans 14 amino acids. Germline-derived CDR1 and CDR2 are MNHNS and SASEGT. CDR3 amino acids: CASSHGQGSYEQYF. The CDR3 DNA reads TGTGCCAGCAGCCACGGACAGGGTTCCTACGAGCAGTACTTC.

This clonotype was observed at least ten times. The chain employs TRBV7-2 and TRBJ2-5, with D possibly TRBD2 on 6 matching bases. The CDR3 loop spans 16 amino acids. Trimming took 0 bases from V and 1 from J, leaving 12 bases between them. The germline gives CDR1 SGHTA, CDR2 FQGNSA. The CDR3 sequence is CASSLAVGRPQETQYF. The CDR3 DNA follows: TGTGCCAGCAGCTTAGCGGTCGGGAGACCCCAAGAGACCCAGTACTTC.

This clonotype was counted ten times or more. V usage is TRBV7-8 and J usage is TRBJ2-7; 13 nucleotides align to TRBD2. V dropped 5 bases and J dropped 6; count of bases not matched to a gene: 4. Germline V CDR1 and CDR2: SGHVS, FQNEAQ. There are 14 residues in the CDR3. The CDR3 DNA follows: TGTGCCAGCAGCCACGGGACTAGCGGGGCCGAGCAGTACTTC. As protein: CASSHGTSGAEQYF. Based on the CDR3 plus reference TRBV7-8 and TRBJ2-7, the full variable domain is GAGVSQSPRYKVAKRGQDVALRCDPISGHVSLFWYQQALGQGPEFLTYFQNEAQLDKSGLPSDRFFAERPEGSVSTLKIQRTQQEDSAVYLCASSHGTSGAEQYFGPGTRLTVT.

This clonotype came up a few times. The chain couples TRBV30 to TRBJ2-1; 7 nucleotides match TRBD2. Trimming removed 0 bases from V and 6 bases from J; junction bases left unmatched: 2. The CDR3 length is 13 residues. Looked up from germline, CDR1 is GTSNPN and CDR2 is SVGIG (reference sequence). The CDR3 DNA follows: TGTGCCTGGAGTGTCGGGGGGATCAATGAGCAGTTCTTC. Translating it yields CAWSVGGINEQFF.

This clonotype was observed a few times. V and J are TRBV19 and TRBJ2-5; possibly TRBD2 for D (6 bases). This CDR3 is 14 amino acids long. Germline loops: CDR1 LNHDA, CDR2 SQIVND (reference sequence). V gave up 3 bases and J gave up 4 bases, with 12 bases separating them. The CDR3 DNA reads TGTGCCAGTAGTATTCGCGGAGGGTTAGAGACCCAGTACTTC. Translated: CASSIRGGLETQYF. The variable domain in full, with the rest retrieved from reference TRBV19 and TRBJ2-5, is DGGITQSPKYLFRKEGQNVTLSCEQNLNHDAMYWYRQDPGQGLRLIYYSQIVNDFQKGDIAEGYSVSREKKESFPLTVTSAQKNPTAFYLCASSIRGGLETQYFGPGTRLLVL.

This clonotype was seen repeatedly, ten times or more. The V and J genes are TRBV27 and TRBJ2-1; 9 bases map to TRBD2. CDR3 length: 15 residues. The germline V gene encodes CDR1 MNHEY and CDR2 SMNVEV (reference sequence). The V and J ends lost 8 bases and 0 bases, in that order; junction bases with no gene match: 5. CDR3 in DNA: TGTGCCAGCGCTGAAGCGGGAGGCTCCTACAATGAGCAGTTCTTC. Translated, it gives CASAEAGGSYNEQFF.

This clonotype was seen many times. The CDR3: CSVAPGLADYDSSYEQYF. CDR3 bases: TGCAGCGTTGCCCCGGGACTAGCGGACTACGATTCCTCCTACGAGCAGTACTTC. V gene TRBV29-1 combines with J gene TRBJ2-7, with 11 bases that match TRBD2. The CDR3 is made up of 18 amino acids. The junction had 14 bases not matched to a gene; V was cut back by 4 bases and J by 0 bases. CDR1 SQVTM and CDR2 ANQGSEA come from the germline V gene.

The chain combines TRBV7-6 with TRBJ2-1; TRBD2 aligns across 9 bases. CDR1 is SGHVS and CDR2 is FNYEAQ in the germline V gene. Trimming cost V 5 bases and J 7 bases; bases outside gene matches: 6. The CDR3 length is 14 residues. The CDR3 here is CASSRLAAGNEQFF. Here the CDR3 DNA reads TGTGCCAGCAGCCGACTAGCGGCGGGGAATGAGCAGTTCTTC.

The chain joins TRBV12-3 or TRBV12-4 to TRBJ2-7; D perhaps matches TRBD2 (6 bases). The length of the CDR3 is 14 residues. V was cut by 5 bases and J by 2 bases, with 13 bases left in between. The CDR3 here is CASSRPGLPYEQYF. Written as DNA, the CDR3 is TGTGCCAGCAGTCGACCGGGACTGCCCTACGAGCAGTACTTC.

The chain recombines TRBV7-6 with TRBJ2-7; the D gene could be TRBD1 or TRBD2 (6 bases each). This CDR3 is 14 amino acids long. V was pared by 1 base and J by 6 bases, with 13 bases between. In germline, CDR1 is SGHVS, CDR2 FNYEAQ. Here the CDR3 DNA reads TGTGCCAGCAGCTTAGAAGCGGAGGGGGGCGAGCAGTACTTC. Translated, it gives CASSLEAEGGEQYF.

This clonotype was observed at least ten times. The chain uses TRBV20-1 and TRBJ1-2; D unresolved. Germline V gives CDR1 DFQATT, CDR2 SNEGSKA (reference sequence). V was pared by 5 bases and J by 4 bases, with 2 bases between. The CDR3 runs 9 residues. CDR3: CSAPYGYTF. Written as DNA, the CDR3 is TGCAGTGCTCCCTATGGCTACACCTTC.

V is TRBV18 and J is TRBJ2-2, with TRBD1 matching over 7 bases. This CDR3 region has 15 residues. Germline lookup yields CDR1 KGHSH and CDR2 LQKENI. After removal of 5 bases from V and 1 base from J, the junction contained 4 bases not matched to a gene. This chain's CDR3 is CASSTDRENTGELFF. As DNA, the CDR3 is TGTGCCAGCTCAACCGACAGGGAGAACACCGGGGAGCTGTTTTTT.

There are many counts of this clonotype. The chain couples TRBV29-1 to TRBJ2-3; D is possibly TRBD2 (6 bases). This CDR3 spans 10 amino acids. CDR1 and CDR2 from the germline V gene are SQVTM and ANQGSEA. V gave up 7 bases and J gave up 8 bases, with 10 bases separating them. CDR3 in DNA: TGCAGCGGAATTAGCGGTACGCAGTATTTT. It specifies CSGISGTQYF.

Ten or more counts support this clonotype. The chain combines TRBV4-3 with TRBJ2-1; 11 nucleotides line up with TRBD2. Germline trimming cut 0 bases from V and 6 bases from J; bases unmatched to any gene: 7. This CDR3 comprises 17 residues. CDR1 LGHNA and CDR2 YSLEER come from the germline V gene. In DNA form, the CDR3 reads TGCGCCAGCAGCCAAGATGGGTGGGGGACTAGCGGCAATGAGCAGTTCTTC. Translating gives CASSQDGWGTSGNEQFF.

This clonotype has a count of ten or more. The chain carries TRBV9 and TRBJ2-3; 11 bases agree with TRBD2. This CDR3 contains 17 residues. CDR1 is SGDLS, CDR2 YYNGEE, per germline. With V trimmed by 3 bases and J by 3 bases, 9 bases remained unmatched. Here the CDR3 reads CASSGLAGGPPTDTQYF. CDR3 bases: TGTGCCAGCAGCGGATTAGCGGGAGGGCCCCCGACAGATACGCAGTATTTT.

This clonotype occurred many times. The chain carries TRBV9 and TRBJ2-7; no clear D gene. The germline V gene has CDR1 SGDLS and CDR2 YYNGEE. This CDR3 spans 13 amino acids. V was trimmed by 1 base and J by 1 base, leaving 6 bases between them. The DNA of the CDR3 is TGTGCCAGCAGCGTATTTGTGTCCTACGAGCAGTACTTC. Protein: CASSVFVSYEQYF.

The V call is TRBV5-4, the J call TRBJ2-4; TRBD2 is a possible D gene (6 bases). This CDR3 comprises 15 residues. Germline CDR1 reads SGHNT; CDR2 reads YYREEE (reference sequence). The germline V and J ends were trimmed by 4 bases and 3 bases, with 14 bases remaining between them. The CDR3 loop is CASSAEEEGKNIQYF. CDR3 sequence (DNA): TGTGCCAGCAGCGCAGAGGAGGAGGGCAAAAACATTCAGTACTTC.

This clonotype was detected many times. V is TRBV5-1 and J is TRBJ2-1; TRBD2 matches at 9 bases. The CDR3 totals 14 residues. Losses at the gene ends were 4 bases for V and 8 bases for J; bases not matched to a gene: 7. Germline-derived CDR1 and CDR2 are SGHRS and YFSETQ. The CDR3 DNA reads TGCGCCAGCAGCCCAGGGACTAGCCTTTATGAGCAGTTCTTC. This sequence encodes CASSPGTSLYEQFF.

For this clonotype: The junction departs from the called germline gene at one end, perhaps through a read error. This chain links TRBV3-1 with TRBJ2-1; 10 nucleotides align to TRBD2. The CDR3 is 17 residues long. The germline V gene has CDR1 LGHDT and CDR2 YNNKEL (reference sequence). The CDR3 is CACSQDGSGRAYNEQFF. CDR3 bases: TGTGCCTGCAGCCAAGATGGGAGCGGGAGGGCCTACAATGAGCAGTTCTTC.